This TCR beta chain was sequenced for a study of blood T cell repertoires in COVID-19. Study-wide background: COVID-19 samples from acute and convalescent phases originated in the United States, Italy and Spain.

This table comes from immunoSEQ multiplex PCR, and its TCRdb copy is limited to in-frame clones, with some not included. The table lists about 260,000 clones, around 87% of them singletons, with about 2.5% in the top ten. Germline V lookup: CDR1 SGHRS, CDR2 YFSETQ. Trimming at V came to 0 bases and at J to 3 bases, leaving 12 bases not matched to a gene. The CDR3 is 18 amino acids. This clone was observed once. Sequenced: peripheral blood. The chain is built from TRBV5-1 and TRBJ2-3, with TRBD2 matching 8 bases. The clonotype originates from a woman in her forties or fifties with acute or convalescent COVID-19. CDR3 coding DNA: TGCGCCAGCAGCTTGGGGCCCGCGGGAGGCGCGGGGACAGATACGCAGTATTTT. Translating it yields CASSLGPAGGAGTDTQYF.